The present T cell receptor (beta chain) was sequenced within a study of CD8+CD57+ T cells in acquired aplastic anemia. TCR beta VDJ and CDR3 profiling used genomic DNA as template. TCRdb ran MiXCR on the reads and lists one entry per CDR3 protein. The sample includes under 250,000 distinct CDR3 sequences, about 60% of them seen just once. CDR3 size: 15 residues. The V segment lost 4 bases and the J segment 6 bases; nucleotides outside the gene matches: 6. Per the germline V gene, CDR1 is SGDLS and CDR2 is YYNGEE. Whoever was chosen for sequencing had shown CD8+CD57+ cell expansion by flow cytometry. Patients had undergone no therapy by the time their blood was sampled.

What was sequenced was sorted CD4+, CD8+, or CD8+CD57+ T cells (not recorded which) from PBMCs. The chain uses TRBV9 and TRBJ2-2, with TRBD2 identical over 10 bases. The clonotype originates from a human donor with aplastic anemia. CDR3 DNA: TGTGCCAGCAGCACCGGGACTAGCGTCTCCGGGGAGCTGTTTTTT. Its translation is CASSTGTSVSGELFF.